Each of the 29 T cell receptor beta chains below was sequenced from the same sample in a study of cytomegalovirus exposure and HLA in healthy donors. PCR employed 60 Vbeta and 13 Jbeta primers. Clones were sequenced by immunoSEQ multiplex PCR, and TCRdb holds only the in-frame ones, with some missing. The sample includes under 200,000 clones, more than 70% seen only once; the top ten take roughly 8.2%. What was sequenced was PBMCs. The receptors were sampled from a woman between 40 and 50 years old in good health and CMV-seropositive.

The genes are TRBV19 and TRBJ2-1, with 14 bases that match TRBD2. The J segment lost 4 bases and the V segment lost 5 bases, leaving 10 bases of the junction unmatched. Looked up from germline, CDR1 is LNHDA and CDR2 is SQIVND (reference sequence). The CDR3 consists of 18 residues. The DNA of the CDR3 is TGTGCCAGTAGTCTCGGGACTAGCGGGAGTACGGGATACAATGAGCAGTTCTTC. Translation: CASSLGTSGSTGYNEQFF.

The chain couples TRBV6-1 to TRBJ2-7; 8 nucleotides line up with TRBD2. CDR3 length equals 15 residues. The V segment lost 5 bases and the J segment 2 bases; nucleotides outside the gene matches: 8. Germline CDR1 MNHNS, CDR2 SASEGT. CDR3 loop: CASSNQAGAPYEQYF. The CDR3 nucleotides read TGTGCCAGCAGTAATCAAGCGGGAGCCCCCTACGAGCAGTACTTC.

The rearrangement joins TRBV5-1 to TRBJ2-3, with 8 nucleotides matching TRBD1. There are 16 residues in the CDR3. V shed 4 bases and J 0 bases; nucleotides not matched to a gene: 7. CDR1 and CDR2 from the germline V gene are SGHRS and YFSETQ. The CDR3 nucleotides are TGCGCCAGCAGCGGGGGACAGGCTCCTAGCACAGATACGCAGTATTTT. Its translation: CASSGGQAPSTDTQYF.

The chain employs TRBV10-3 and TRBJ2-7; 8 positions match TRBD1. The J segment lost 4 bases and the V segment lost 6 bases, leaving 11 bases of the junction unmatched. Germline V gives CDR1 ENHRY, CDR2 SYGVKD. The CDR3 has 15 amino acids. The CDR3 DNA reads as TGTGCCATCAGCAAAATGACAGGGGCCCTGTACGAGCAGTACTTC. It is translated as CAISKMTGALYEQYF.

Note on this clone: One junction end does not reproduce the germline sequence, and a read error may be involved. The same CDR3 is also encoded by other DNA sequences in this sample. The chain combines TRBV27 with TRBJ1-1; D is perhaps TRBD1 (5 bases). The V gene's germline CDR1 is MNHEY and CDR2 SMNVEV (reference sequence). CDR3 size: 13 residues. CDR3 protein: CASSLSEDTEAFF. The CDR3 nucleotides are TGTGCCAGCAGTTTAAGCGAGGACACTGAAGCCTTCTTT.

The chain has TRBV19 and TRBJ1-5, with 9 positions matching TRBD1. V shed 4 bases, J shed 3 bases, and the junction held 4 bases outside the gene matches. This CDR3 is 15 amino acids long. Germline V CDR1 and CDR2: LNHDA, SQIVND (reference sequence). The CDR3 nucleotides are TGTGCCAGTAGTACGGACAGGGGCAACAATCAGCCCCAGCATTTT. Translated, it gives CASSTDRGNNQPQHF.

V and J are TRBV7-9 and TRBJ1-1; D is uncertain. This CDR3 spans 15 amino acids. Trimming took off 0 bases at V and 4 bases at J, with 12 bases between the two ends. CDR1 is SEHNR and CDR2 is FQNEAQ in the germline V gene (reference sequence). The CDR3, as DNA: TGTGCCAGCAGCTTAGCCTCGGGGAGGCGCACTGAAGCTTTCTTT. Amino acid sequence: CASSLASGRRTEAFF.

The chain has TRBV4-3 and TRBJ1-4, with TRBD1 matching 7 bases. V lost 0 bases, J lost 5 bases, and 6 bases stayed unmatched. This CDR3 comprises 16 residues. CDR1 and CDR2 from the germline V gene are LGHNA and YSLEER. The chain's CDR3 is CASSQDAMGQNEKLFF. CDR3 bases: TGCGCCAGCAGCCAAGATGCAATGGGACAGAATGAAAAACTGTTTTTT.

The chain employs TRBV9 and TRBJ1-2, with TRBD1 matching over 8 bases. The germline gives CDR1 SGDLS, CDR2 YYNGEE. This CDR3 spans 13 amino acids. The V and J ends lost 4 bases and 8 bases, in that order; junction bases with no gene match: 7. CDR3 DNA: TGTGCCAGCAGCAAAGGGACAGGCTCGGGCTACACCTTC. This gives the protein CASSKGTGSGYTF.

The CDR3 here is CASSPLGSAEAFF. CDR3 nucleotides: TGCGCCAGCAGCCCACTCGGGTCAGCTGAAGCTTTCTTT. The rearrangement uses TRBV5-1 and TRBJ1-1; D call uncertain. The CDR3 extends over 13 amino acids. Trimming pared 4 bases from V and 6 bases from J, leaving 13 bases between. The germline CDR1 and CDR2 sequences are SGHRS and YFSETQ.

The chain uses TRBV18 and TRBJ2-2; TRBD1 is a possible D gene (5 bases). This CDR3 region has 16 residues. Per germline, CDR1 KGHSH and CDR2 LQKENI. Trimming stripped 1 base from V and 4 bases from J, with 13 bases between. Here the CDR3 reads CASSPLDSRVTGELFF. CDR3 sequence (DNA): TGTGCCAGCTCACCACTAGACAGCCGGGTCACCGGGGAGCTGTTTTTT.

The chain recombines TRBV29-1 with TRBJ2-2, with TRBD1 matching over 7 bases. The germline gives CDR1 SQVTM, CDR2 ANQGSEA. CDR3 length equals 14 residues. The V and J ends lost 5 bases and 1 base, in that order; junction bases with no gene match: 4. For the CDR3, the DNA is TGCAGCGTTAGGGGGCAGGGGAACACCGGGGAGCTGTTTTTT. Its translation is CSVRGQGNTGELFF.

The gene calls are TRBV4-2 and TRBJ2-5; D possibly corresponds to TRBD1 (5 bases). This CDR3 spans 12 amino acids. Trimming left V 5 bases short and J 5 bases short, with 9 bases between. Germline loops: CDR1 LGHNA, CDR2 YNFKEQ. This chain's CDR3 is CASSDAGETQYF. The CDR3 DNA reads as TGTGCCAGCAGCGACGCAGGGGAGACCCAGTACTTC.

Details on this clone: One end of the junction fails to match germline, which may point to a read error. The rearrangement links TRBV7-9 to TRBJ1-5; 10 bases agree with TRBD1. This CDR3 has 16 amino acids. CDR1 is SEHNR, CDR2 FQNEAQ, per germline (reference sequence). The CDR3 bases are TGTTCCAGCAGCCAGGAGTTCGGGACAGGGGCTCAGCCCCAGCATTTT. Protein sequence: CSSSQEFGTGAQPQHF.

The V call is TRBV7-2, the J call TRBJ2-1; 8 positions agree with TRBD2. Germline V lookup: CDR1 SGHTA, CDR2 FQGNSA. The V segment lost 0 bases and the J segment 5 bases; nucleotides outside the gene matches: 6. This CDR3 is built from 16 residues. The CDR3 DNA is TGTGCCAGCAGCTTAGCCGGGACTAGGGGTCACAATGAGCAGTTCTTC. Translating it yields CASSLAGTRGHNEQFF.

This clone was seen a handful of times. The chain carries TRBV9 and TRBJ2-7, with TRBD2 matching 11 bases. The CDR3 extends over 17 amino acids. V lost 4 bases to trimming and J lost 0 bases; unmatched junction nucleotides: 9. The germline CDR1 and CDR2 sequences are SGDLS and YYNGEE. The CDR3 coding sequence is TGTGCCAGCAGCCGTCATAGCGGGAGGGAAACCTCCTACGAGCAGTACTTC. Translated: CASSRHSGRETSYEQYF.

The rearrangement uses TRBV11-2 and TRBJ2-7; tentative D call: TRBD1 (6 bases). Trimming took 0 bases from V and 3 from J, leaving 12 bases between them. CDR3 size: 15 residues. The germline V gene encodes CDR1 SGHAT and CDR2 FQNNGV. CDR3 loop: CASSLEAGVHYEQYF. CDR3 DNA: TGTGCCAGCAGCTTAGAGGCAGGGGTTCACTACGAGCAGTACTTC.

This clone was picked up a small number of times. In the same sample, other DNA sequences code for this CDR3. The genes are TRBV16 and TRBJ2-7, with TRBD2 identical over 11 bases. The CDR3 consists of 16 residues. The ends lost 2 bases at V and 3 bases at J; junction bases unmatched: 6. Germline V gene lookup returns CDR1 KGHSY and CDR2 FQNENV. The CDR3 DNA reads TGTGCCAGCAGCCAAGGGACTAGCGGTAATTACTACGAGCAGTACTTC. Translation gives CASSQGTSGNYYEQYF.

The chain carries TRBV6-6 and TRBJ2-1; weak D call: TRBD1 (7 bases). This CDR3 has 16 amino acids. The germline gives CDR1 MNHNY, CDR2 SVGAGI (reference sequence). V lost 6 bases to trimming and J lost 0 bases, with 15 bases between them. CDR3 loop: CASRPGGLASYNEQFF. Here the CDR3 DNA reads TGTGCCAGCAGGCCAGGGGGGTTAGCCTCCTACAATGAGCAGTTCTTC.

The CDR3: CASSQGWGRLDTQYF. CDR3 nucleotide sequence: TGTGCCAGCAGCCAAGGATGGGGGCGCCTGGATACGCAGTATTTT. The chain links TRBV14 to TRBJ2-3; D may be TRBD1 (6 bases). CDR3 length: 15 residues. The germline V gene has CDR1 SGHDN and CDR2 FVKESK. V dropped 1 base and J dropped 6 bases, with 14 bases sitting between them.

At least ten counts were recorded for this clone. CDR3 sequence reads: CASKGAEKLFF. DNA for the CDR3: TGTGCCAGCAAAGGGGCTGAAAAACTGTTTTTT. V gene TRBV7-9 combines with J gene TRBJ1-4, with TRBD1 as a possible D gene (5 bases). The CDR3 is 11 amino acids. Germline values: CDR1 SEHNR, CDR2 FQNEAQ (reference sequence). Trimming took off 7 bases at V and 7 bases at J, with 7 bases between the two ends.

V usage is TRBV28 and J usage is TRBJ2-7, with 8 positions matching TRBD2. In germline, CDR1 is MDHEN, CDR2 SYDVKM. V shed 5 bases and J 4 bases; nucleotides not matched to a gene: 13. The length of the CDR3 is 16 residues. For the CDR3, the DNA is TGTGCCAGCAGTCCTTTAGCGGGAACCCCCCCTTACGAGCAGTACTTC. Its protein is CASSPLAGTPPYEQYF.

This clone turned up a few times. The chain combines TRBV6-5 with TRBJ2-7; 8 bases line up with TRBD2. CDR3 size: 15 residues. Germline V gives CDR1 MNHEY, CDR2 SVGAGI. The V segment lost 5 bases and the J segment 2 bases; nucleotides outside the gene matches: 8. The CDR3 DNA reads as TGTGCCAGCAGTCGGGGGGGCACTGGGGCCTACGAGCAGTACTTC. Translating it yields CASSRGGTGAYEQYF.

This chain connects TRBV5-8 to TRBJ1-3, with 8 nucleotides matching TRBD1. The germline CDR1 and CDR2 sequences are SGHTS and YDEGEE. The CDR3 sequence is 15 residues long. V lost 3 bases to trimming and J lost 4 bases; unmatched junction nucleotides: 6. The CDR3 DNA reads as TGTGCCAGCAGCTCGGGGACAGGACAAGGAAACACCATATATTTT. Encoded protein: CASSSGTGQGNTIYF.

In this sample, this clone turned up once. The rearrangement uses TRBV7-2 and TRBJ2-5; 7 nucleotides match TRBD2. The CDR3 spans 13 residues. J gave up 9 bases and V 5 bases, and 9 bases lay outside the gene matches. The V gene's germline CDR1 is SGHTA and CDR2 FQGNSA. The CDR3 bases are TGTGCCAGCAGCCCAACCCGGGGGGAGTCCCAGTACTTC. Residues: CASSPTRGESQYF.

This clone has only one observation. The rearrangement links TRBV6-6 to TRBJ2-1; TRBD2 agrees at 13 bases. Looked up from germline, CDR1 is MNHNY and CDR2 is SVGAGI (reference sequence). The trim removed 5 bases at V and 9 bases at J, leaving 1 base unmatched. The CDR3 consists of 13 residues. Here the CDR3 DNA reads TGTGCCAGCAGTAGACTAGCGGGAGGTGAGCAGTTCTTC. This codes for CASSRLAGGEQFF.

J is TRBJ2-7 and V is TRBV9; D possibly corresponds to TRBD2 (6 bases). The germline V and J ends were trimmed by 2 bases and 2 bases, with 11 bases remaining between them. Germline V CDR1 and CDR2: SGDLS, YYNGEE. CDR3 length equals 14 residues. The CDR3 DNA sequence: TGTGCCAGCAGCGTGGGCGGGGAGACCTACGAGCAGTACTTC. This codes for CASSVGGETYEQYF. Full variable domain (rest looked up from reference TRBV9 and TRBJ2-7): DSGVTQTPKHLITATGQRVTLRCSPRSGDLSVYWYQQSLDQGLQFLIQYYNGEERAKGNILERFSAQQFPDLHSELNLSSLELGDSALYFCASSVGGETYEQYFGPGTRLTVT.

Note on this clone: At one end, the junction sequence differs from germline, possibly due to a read error. This chain links TRBV7-7 with TRBJ2-1, with 7 positions matching TRBD1. The CDR3 consists of 16 residues. CDR1 and CDR2 (germline): SSHAT, FNYEAQ (reference sequence). CDR3 nucleotides: TGTGCTAGCAGCTTAGCGTCGGCAGGGGGTTGGGATGAGCAGTTCTTC. This gives the protein CASSLASAGGWDEQFF. Combining the CDR3 with reference TRBV7-7 and TRBJ2-1 gives the whole variable domain GAGVSQSPRYKVTKRGQDVTLRCDPISSHATLYWYQQALGQGPEFLTYFNYEAQPDKSGLPSDRFSAERPEGSISTLTIQRTEQRDSAMYRCASSLASAGGWDEQFFGPGTRLTVL.

The chain uses TRBV6-1 and TRBJ2-7; D not resolved. V was trimmed by 1 base and J by 1 base, leaving 5 bases between them. CDR3 length: 13 residues. The germline CDR1 and CDR2 sequences are MNHNS and SASEGT. As DNA, the CDR3 is TGTGCCAGCAGTGAAGGCGGTTCCTACGAGCAGTACTTC. It is translated as CASSEGGSYEQYF.